This TCR beta chain comes out of a study of T cell responses to AZD1222 COVID-19 vaccine. CDR1 and CDR2 from the germline V gene are LNHDA and SQIVND (reference sequence). This CDR3 comprises 18 residues. Trimming removed 4 bases from V and 5 bases from J; junction bases left unmatched: 19. Method: immunoSEQ multiplex PCR; TCRdb's copy keeps in-frame clones and lacks some. The sample consists of about 110,000 clones, about nine tenths of them appearing once. Study-wide points: A rise in Spike-specific TCR breadth and depth followed two AZD1222 doses. A mostly white British donor set with more females was recruited, and clonal diversity was possibly underestimated. Repertoire collection took place solely once the T cell response had peaked.

With regard to this clone: What it recognizes is unknown.

The sequence was collected from an adult in good health. Sequenced material: peripheral blood, taken on day 0 of AZD1222 vaccination. The chain couples TRBV19 to TRBJ2-5; 7 nucleotides agree with TRBD2. The CDR3 spells CASSTVDNPGLPRETQYF. The CDR3 bases are TGTGCCAGTAGTACGGTGGACAATCCGGGACTACCCCGGGAGACCCAGTACTTC.